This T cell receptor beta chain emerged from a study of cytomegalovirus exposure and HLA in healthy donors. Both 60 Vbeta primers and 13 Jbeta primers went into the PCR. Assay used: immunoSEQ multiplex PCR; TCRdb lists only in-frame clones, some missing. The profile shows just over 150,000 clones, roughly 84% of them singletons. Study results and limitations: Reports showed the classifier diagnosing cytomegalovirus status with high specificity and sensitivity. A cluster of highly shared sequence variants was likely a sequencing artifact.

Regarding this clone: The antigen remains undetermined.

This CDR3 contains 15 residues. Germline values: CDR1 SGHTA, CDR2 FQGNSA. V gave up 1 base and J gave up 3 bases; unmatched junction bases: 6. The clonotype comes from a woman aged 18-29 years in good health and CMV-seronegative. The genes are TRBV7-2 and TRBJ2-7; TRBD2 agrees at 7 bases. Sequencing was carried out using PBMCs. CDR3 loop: CASSLVGGSLYEQYF. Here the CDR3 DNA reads TGTGCCAGCAGCTTAGTCGGGGGGAGTCTCTACGAGCAGTACTTC.